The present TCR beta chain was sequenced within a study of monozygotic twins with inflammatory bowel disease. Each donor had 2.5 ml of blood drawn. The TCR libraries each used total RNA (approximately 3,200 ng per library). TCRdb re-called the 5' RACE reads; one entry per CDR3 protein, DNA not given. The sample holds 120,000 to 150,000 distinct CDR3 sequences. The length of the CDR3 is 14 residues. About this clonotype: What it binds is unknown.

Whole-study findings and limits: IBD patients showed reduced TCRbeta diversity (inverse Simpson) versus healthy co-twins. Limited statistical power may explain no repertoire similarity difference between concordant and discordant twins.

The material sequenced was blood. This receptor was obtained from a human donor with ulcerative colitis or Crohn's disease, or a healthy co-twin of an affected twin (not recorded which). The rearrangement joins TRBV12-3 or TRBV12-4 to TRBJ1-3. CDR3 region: CASSFRGSGNTIYF.